This TCR beta chain originates from a study of monozygotic twins with inflammatory bowel disease. The study, taken as a whole, reports: Discordant twins showed the same repertoire similarity as concordant twins, possibly from limited power.

The length of the CDR3 is 15 residues. Germline V lookup: CDR1 SGHRS, CDR2 YFSETQ. In the case of this clonotype: Its antigen is as yet unknown.

TCRdb re-called the 5' RACE reads and catalogs CDR3 proteins one per entry, DNA excluded. The sample totals under 350,000 distinct CDR3 sequences; its top ten clones hold approximately 5.9%. This chain connects TRBV5-1 to TRBJ1-2; TCRdb gives TRBD1 as the D gene, but with no DNA this cannot be confirmed. This clonotype was sampled from a human donor with ulcerative colitis or Crohn's disease, or a healthy co-twin of an affected twin (not recorded which). The specimen was blood. CDR3 in amino acids: CASSLGVLTGHGYTF.